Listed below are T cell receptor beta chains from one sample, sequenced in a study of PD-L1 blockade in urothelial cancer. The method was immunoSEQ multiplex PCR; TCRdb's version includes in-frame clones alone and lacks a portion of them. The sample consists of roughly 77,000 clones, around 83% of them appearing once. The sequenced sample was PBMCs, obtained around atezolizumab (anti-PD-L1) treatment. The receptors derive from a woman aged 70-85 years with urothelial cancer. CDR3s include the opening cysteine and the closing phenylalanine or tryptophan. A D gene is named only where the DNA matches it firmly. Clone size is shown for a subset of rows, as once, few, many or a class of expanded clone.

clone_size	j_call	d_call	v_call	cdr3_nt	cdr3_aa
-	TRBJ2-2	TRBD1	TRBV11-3	TGTGCCAGCAGCGGGGGGACAGGGGTCACCGGGGAGCTGTTTTTT	CASSGGTGVTGELFF
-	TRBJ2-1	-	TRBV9	TGTGCCAGCAGCTCAACTACAGGGTACGATGAGCAGTTCTTC	CASSSTTGYDEQFF
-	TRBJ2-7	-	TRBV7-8	TGTGCCAGCAGCTTAACCGGGAGTTCACCCTACGAGCAGTACTTC	CASSLTGSSPYEQYF
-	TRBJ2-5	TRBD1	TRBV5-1	TGCGCCAGCAGCTTAGGGACAGGGTTGGAGACCCAGTACTTC	CASSLGTGLETQYF
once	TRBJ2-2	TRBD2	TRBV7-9	TGTGCCAGCAGCTCCAGGACTAGCGGGAGTTCCACCGCCGGGGAGCTGTTTTTT	CASSSRTSGSSTAGELFF
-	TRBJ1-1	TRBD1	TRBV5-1	TGCGCCAGCAGATTAACCGGGACAGGGTTGAACACTGAAGCTTTCTTT	CASRLTGTGLNTEAFF
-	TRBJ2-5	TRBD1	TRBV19	TGTGCCAGTAGTATTGCGACAGGGGTAGGGGTCCAAGAGACCCAGTACTTC	CASSIATGVGVQETQYF
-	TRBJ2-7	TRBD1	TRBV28	TGTGCCAGCAGTTTGGCCGGACAGGGAACCTACGAGCAGTACTTC	CASSLAGQGTYEQYF
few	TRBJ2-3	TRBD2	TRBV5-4	TGTGCCAGCAGCTTGTCTAGCGGGAGGAGGGATACGCAGTATTTT	CASSLSSGRRDTQYF
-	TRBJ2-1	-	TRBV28	TGTGCCAGCAGTTTTAGTCAGGCCATTGAGCAGTTCTTC	CASSFSQAIEQFF
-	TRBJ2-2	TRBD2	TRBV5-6	TGTGCCAGCAGCTTGGAATGGGCTAGCGGGAGAAGGACCGGGGAGCTGTTTTTT	CASSLEWASGRRTGELFF
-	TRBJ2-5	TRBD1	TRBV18	TGTGCCAGCTCACCACCACTCCGGGACAGGGTTAGGGAGACCCAGTACTTC	CASSPPLRDRVRETQYF
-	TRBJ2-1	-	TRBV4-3	TGCGCCAGCAGCCAAGCTGGGGGGGCCGATGAGCAGTTCTTC	CASSQAGGADEQFF
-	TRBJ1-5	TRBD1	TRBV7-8	TGTGCCAGCAGCTTGGGGACAGGGGGTGACAATCAGCCCCAGCATTTT	CASSLGTGGDNQPQHF
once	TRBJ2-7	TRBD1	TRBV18	TGTGCCAGCTCACCGGGACAGGGGGCCTACGAGCAGTACTTC	CASSPGQGAYEQYF
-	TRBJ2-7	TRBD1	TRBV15	TGTGCCACCAGCAATCGGGACAGGGGGCTGGAGCAGTACTTC	CATSNRDRGLEQYF
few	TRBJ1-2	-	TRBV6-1	TGTGCCAGCAGGCGACTGACCACGGGGGATTATGGCTACACCTTC	CASRRLTTGDYGYTF
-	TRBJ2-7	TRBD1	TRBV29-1	TGCAGCGGCCGGGACAGCCGCTACGAGCAGTACTTC	CSGRDSRYEQYF
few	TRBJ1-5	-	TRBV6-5	TGTGCCAGCAGTTACGGTCAGGGTAATGAGCCCCAGCATTTT	CASSYGQGNEPQHF